The 30 T cell receptor beta chains reported below all come from one sample, sequenced in a study of blood T cell repertoires in COVID-19. Sequenced by immunoSEQ multiplex PCR; TCRdb stores in-frame clones only, minus some. The repertoire holds about 21,000 clones, less than 85% seen once, with 9.5% to 15% in the top ten. Sequencing was carried out using peripheral blood. The receptors come from a man aged 55 to 70 with active COVID-19.

Comments on this clone: Within the sample, other DNA sequences also encode this same CDR3. V is TRBV28 and J is TRBJ2-7; the D gene is possibly TRBD2 (6 bases). Between the trimmed V and J ends, which lost 2 bases and 1 base, there was a span of 9 bases. From germline, CDR1 is MDHEN and CDR2 SYDVKM. This CDR3 spans 14 amino acids. CDR3 residues: CASSLPGSSYEQYF. In nucleotides, the CDR3 is TGTGCCAGCAGTTTACCCGGGAGTTCCTACGAGCAGTACTTC.

In this sample, this clone turned up a few times. V usage is TRBV2 and J usage is TRBJ2-7; D perhaps matches TRBD2 (6 bases). V lost 2 bases and J lost 1, with 12 bases in between. CDR3 length equals 15 residues. The germline CDR1 and CDR2 sequences are SNHLY and FYNNEI. The CDR3 DNA sequence: TGTGCCAGCAGTGAATGGGAGGCTGTTTCCTACGAGCAGTACTTC. As protein: CASSEWEAVSYEQYF.

This chain connects TRBV6-1 to TRBJ2-5; D is uncertain. The ends were cut back, 2 bases at V and 7 bases at J, with 5 bases in the middle. The CDR3 covers 11 residues. CDR1 MNHNS and CDR2 SASEGT come from the germline V gene. CDR3 amino acids: CASSESMTQYF. CDR3 nucleotide sequence: TGTGCCAGCAGTGAATCCATGACCCAGTACTTC.

The chain combines TRBV27 with TRBJ2-2, with 8 bases matching TRBD1. Germline V lookup: CDR1 MNHEY, CDR2 SMNVEV (reference sequence). This CDR3 is 14 amino acids long. V lost 9 bases to trimming and J lost 6 bases; unmatched junction nucleotides: 9. The CDR3 region is CASRWQGAAGELFF. Here the CDR3 DNA reads TGTGCCAGTCGGTGGCAGGGGGCTGCCGGGGAGCTGTTTTTT.

CDR3 in amino acids: CTSSQIRTSGVYNEQFF. The CDR3 DNA reads as TGCACCAGCAGCCAAATTAGGACTAGCGGGGTATACAATGAGCAGTTCTTC. The chain has TRBV1 and TRBJ2-1; the table names TRBD2, a call not compared with the DNA. TRBV1 is assigned pseudogene status. The CDR3 is 17 amino acids.

This clone was picked up a small number of times. The chain carries TRBV30 and TRBJ2-7; 9 bases match TRBD1. The CDR3 has 16 residues. V gave up 3 bases and J gave up 5 bases; unmatched junction bases: 14. Germline-derived CDR1 and CDR2 are GTSNPN and SVGIG (reference sequence). CDR3 region: CAWSTLYRGPRNEQYF. The CDR3 DNA reads TGTGCCTGGAGCACCTTGTACAGGGGGCCCAGAAACGAGCAGTACTTC.

This chain joins TRBV4-2 and TRBJ2-7, with D possibly TRBD2 on 5 matching bases. This CDR3 region has 15 residues. Germline assignment: CDR1 LGHNA and CDR2 YNFKEQ. Deletions cut 0 bases from V and 2 bases from J, with 11 bases between. CDR3 in amino acids: CASSQEWAEAYEQYF. In DNA form, the CDR3 reads TGTGCCAGCAGCCAAGAGTGGGCGGAGGCCTACGAGCAGTACTTC.

This CDR3 is CASSLSGSQGNEQFF. DNA for the CDR3: TGTGCCAGCAGCTTAAGCGGGAGTCAAGGGAATGAGCAGTTCTTC. The V call is TRBV11-2, the J call TRBJ2-1, with 8 bases lining up with TRBD2. Trimming removed 2 bases from V and 7 bases from J; junction bases left unmatched: 7. This CDR3 is 15 amino acids long. Germline lookup yields CDR1 SGHAT and CDR2 FQNNGV. The full variable domain, in which reference TRBV11-2 and TRBJ2-1 provide the parts outside the CDR3, is EAGVAQSPRYKIIEKRQSVAFWCNPISGHATLYWYQQILGQGPKLLIQFQNNGVVDDSQLPKDRFSAERLKGVDSTLKIQPAKLEDSAVYLCASSLSGSQGNEQFFGPGTRLTVL.

CDR3 in amino acids: CATSEGDSYGYTF. CDR3 coding DNA: TGTGCCACCAGTGAGGGGGACAGCTATGGCTACACCTTC. The chain recombines TRBV24-1 with TRBJ1-2; 7 bases agree with TRBD1. The CDR3 extends over 13 amino acids. Losses at the gene ends were 4 bases for V and 4 bases for J; bases not matched to a gene: 2. CDR1 is KGHDR, CDR2 SFDVKD, per germline.

This chain joins TRBV21-1 and TRBJ2-7; whether TRBD2, the table's D call, matches the DNA was not checked. TRBV21-1 is classified as a pseudogene. The length of the CDR3 is 15 residues. CDR3 nucleotide sequence: TGTGCCAGCAGCAACGGCGGGAGTTTCACAAACGAGCAGTACTTC. Translated, it gives CASSNGGSFTNEQYF.

CDR3 region: CASSSGWASDKPNRPLSYNEQFF. Written as DNA, the CDR3 is TGTGCCAGCAGTAGTGGTTGGGCTAGCGACAAACCGAACCGGCCACTCTCCTACAATGAGCAGTTCTTC. V usage is TRBV2 and J usage is TRBJ2-1; D is perhaps TRBD2 (6 bases). CDR3 length equals 23 residues. The V end lost 5 bases, the J end lost 0 bases, and 35 bases lay between the germline ends. Germline values: CDR1 SNHLY, CDR2 FYNNEI.

CDR3 sequence: CASSQQGAGGNQPQHF. CDR3 DNA sequence: TGTGCCAGCAGCCAGCAGGGGGCGGGAGGCAATCAGCCCCAGCATTTT. The chain links TRBV7-2 to TRBJ1-5; TRBD1 aligns across 8 bases. Germline V gene data show CDR1 as SGHTA and CDR2 as FQGNSA. There are 16 residues in the CDR3. V lost 5 bases and J lost 2; bases outside the gene matches: 8.

The table lists this clone with a few counts. V gene TRBV7-9 combines with J gene TRBJ2-1, with no clear D. From germline, CDR1 is SEHNR and CDR2 FQNEAQ (reference sequence). The CDR3 length is 12 residues. Trimming shortened V by 5 bases and J by 8 bases, and 10 bases separated the two germline ends. The CDR3 is CASSLRADEQFF. CDR3 DNA sequence: TGTGCCAGCAGCCTCCGTGCGGATGAGCAGTTCTTC.

The gene calls are TRBV27 and TRBJ2-1; D unresolved. The V end lost 0 bases, the J end lost 4 bases, and 10 bases lay between the germline ends. The CDR3 runs to 15 residues. Per the germline V gene, CDR1 is MNHEY and CDR2 is SMNVEV (reference sequence). The CDR3 DNA reads as TGTGCCAGCAGTTTATCTTACCGGGTGTACAATGAGCAGTTCTTC. The encoded protein is CASSLSYRVYNEQFF.

Only one count was recorded for this clone. V and J are TRBV7-2 and TRBJ2-1, with D perhaps matching TRBD2 (6 bases). V was shortened by 6 bases and J by 5 bases, with 14 bases between the two germline ends. This CDR3 region has 14 residues. Germline V gene lookup returns CDR1 SGHTA and CDR2 FQGNSA. Here the CDR3 reads CASRRSGSHNEQFF. As DNA, the CDR3 is TGTGCCAGCAGGAGAAGCGGGTCCCACAATGAGCAGTTCTTC.

This chain uses TRBV7-2 with TRBJ2-3, with D perhaps TRBD2 (7 bases). CDR3 length: 17 residues. CDR1 SGHTA and CDR2 FQGNSA come from the germline V gene. V dropped 5 bases and J dropped 5 bases, with 23 bases sitting between them. CDR3 in amino acids: CASSPRGAAHKGDTQYF. As DNA, the CDR3 is TGTGCCAGCAGCCCCCGGGGGGCAGCGCATAAGGGAGATACGCAGTATTTT. The full variable domain, in which reference TRBV7-2 and TRBJ2-3 provide the parts outside the CDR3, is GAGVSQSPSNKVTEKGKDVELRCDPISGHTALYWYRQSLGQGLEFLIYFQGNSAPDKSGLPSDRFSAERTGGSVSTLTIQRTQQEDSAVYLCASSPRGAAHKGDTQYFGPGTRLTVL.

J is TRBJ2-1 and V is TRBV29-1; D perhaps matches TRBD2 (5 bases). Germline lookup yields CDR1 SQVTM and CDR2 ANQGSEA. The CDR3 spans 12 residues. Trimming shortened V by 7 bases and J by 4 bases, and 11 bases separated the two germline ends. CDR3 in DNA: TGCAGCGCCCACGAGCGGTACAATGAGCAGTTCTTC. It specifies CSAHERYNEQFF.

This clone was seen only once. The rearrangement joins TRBV16 to TRBJ1-5; TRBD1 agrees at 7 bases. V lost 4 bases, J lost 0 bases, and 15 bases stayed unmatched. The CDR3 has 19 residues. Germline lookup yields CDR1 KGHSY and CDR2 FQNENV. The CDR3 DNA reads as TGTGCCAGCAGCCTCAATTTGGGTACACAGGGGATTAGCAATCAGCCCCAGCATTTT. This gives the protein CASSLNLGTQGISNQPQHF.

This chain uses TRBV6-5 with TRBJ2-1, with TRBD2 identical over 9 bases. Germline lookup yields CDR1 MNHEY and CDR2 SVGAGI. CDR3 length: 14 residues. Unmatched junction bases numbered 9, after V lost 6 bases and J lost 9 bases. CDR3 residues: CASRGVAGDFEQFF. CDR3 DNA sequence: TGTGCCAGCAGAGGGGTAGCGGGAGATTTTGAGCAGTTCTTC.

The chain combines TRBV27 with TRBJ2-3; TRBD2 might be the D (5 bases). CDR3 length: 18 residues. Per the germline V gene, CDR1 is MNHEY and CDR2 is SMNVEV (reference sequence). V lost 3 bases to trimming and J lost 1 base, with 20 bases between them. The CDR3 is CASSFVGPGRGRTDTQYF. CDR3 nucleotides: TGTGCCAGCAGTTTTGTTGGGCCGGGGAGAGGACGCACAGATACGCAGTATTTT.

This chain connects TRBV7-9 to TRBJ2-2; D might be TRBD1 (5 bases). The CDR3 is 16 residues long. V lost 5 bases to trimming and J lost 2 bases, with 15 bases between them. The germline CDR1 and CDR2 sequences are SEHNR and FQNEAQ (reference sequence). The CDR3 protein is CASSPWTSGNTGELFF. In nucleotides, the CDR3 is TGTGCCAGCAGCCCCTGGACATCTGGAAACACCGGGGAGCTGTTTTTT.

The rearrangement joins TRBV2 to TRBJ2-3; 7 nucleotides match TRBD2. This CDR3 comprises 15 residues. Germline CDR1 reads SNHLY; CDR2 reads FYNNEI. The trim removed 6 bases at V and 0 bases at J, leaving 6 bases unmatched. The CDR3 DNA sequence: TGTGCCAGCAGAGCGGGATTTCCTAGCACAGATACGCAGTATTTT. Its translation: CASRAGFPSTDTQYF.

The chain joins TRBV10-1 to TRBJ2-4; D unresolved. Germline CDR1 WNHNN, CDR2 SYGVQD (reference sequence). CDR3 size: 8 residues. Here the CDR3 DNA reads TGCGATGGAGTTGGTCAGTACTTC. Encoded protein: CDGVGQYF.

About this clone: This same CDR3 is encoded by further DNA sequences in the sample. This sequence joins TRBV25-1 and TRBJ2-1; TRBD2 matches 8 bases. This CDR3 contains 16 residues. Germline loops: CDR1 MGHDK, CDR2 SYGVNS. V shed 3 bases, J shed 8 bases, and the junction held 12 bases outside the gene matches. The CDR3 DNA sequence: TGTGCCAGCAGTGATTTGGTGGCGGGAGGCCTAGATGAGCAGTTCTTC. The encoded protein is CASSDLVAGGLDEQFF.

V and J are TRBV29-1 and TRBJ2-7; 7 bases map to TRBD2. CDR1 and CDR2 (germline): SQVTM, ANQGSEA. The ends lost 6 bases at V and 3 bases at J; junction bases unmatched: 23. The CDR3 runs to 18 residues. CDR3 DNA sequence: TGCAGCGTCGATATACGAAAAATCATGGCGGGAGCTAACTACGAGCAGTACTTC. Its protein product is CSVDIRKIMAGANYEQYF.

This clone appeared once. This sequence joins TRBV11-3 and TRBJ1-6; 10 bases line up with TRBD1. Looked up from germline, CDR1 is SGHNT and CDR2 is YENEEA. This CDR3 has 15 amino acids. Trimming took 1 base from V and 8 from J; bases not matched to a gene: 2. DNA for the CDR3: TGTGCCAGCAGCTTAGCGGGACAGGGGTATTCACCCCTCCACTTT. Translated: CASSLAGQGYSPLHF.

The chain recombines TRBV4-1 with TRBJ1-5; perhaps TRBD1 as D (5 bases). The V end lost 4 bases, the J end lost 3 bases, and 7 bases lay between the germline ends. The CDR3 runs to 13 residues. The V gene's germline CDR1 is MGHRA and CDR2 YSYEKL. CDR3 sequence (DNA): TGCGCCAGCAGCCCAGGGTACAATCAGCCCCAGCATTTT. This gives the protein CASSPGYNQPQHF.

This clone was seen more than once but under ten times. Other DNA sequences within the sample encode an identical CDR3. The rearrangement uses TRBV10-3 and TRBJ1-5; possible D gene TRBD1, 5 bases. Germline CDR1 is ENHRY and CDR2 is SYGVKD. The CDR3 contains 13 residues. V dropped 8 bases and J dropped 0 bases, with 8 bases sitting between them. The DNA for the CDR3 is TGTGCCATCGGGGGGGATAGCAATCAGCCCCAGCATTTT. It codes for CAIGGDSNQPQHF.

This clone was observed a few times. The V gene is TRBV4-3, the J gene TRBJ2-1; D ambiguous. Germline CDR1 and CDR2: LGHNA and YSLEER. The ends were cut back, 4 bases at V and 4 bases at J, with 8 bases in the middle. The CDR3 is 13 amino acids. The CDR3 DNA follows: TGCGCCAGCAGCCCCACAGTTTACAATGAGCAGTTCTTC. It specifies CASSPTVYNEQFF.

This clone has a single count. The chain combines TRBV3-1 (or the pseudogene TRBV3-2) with TRBJ1-4, with 9 bases matching TRBD1. The CDR3 is 15 residues long. The ends lost 5 bases at V and 2 bases at J; junction bases unmatched: 3. Looked up from germline, CDR1 is LGHDT and CDR2 is YNNKEL (reference sequence). This chain's CDR3 is CASSTGQGTNEKLFF. CDR3 sequence (DNA): TGTGCCAGCAGCACCGGACAGGGGACTAATGAAAAACTGTTTTTT.